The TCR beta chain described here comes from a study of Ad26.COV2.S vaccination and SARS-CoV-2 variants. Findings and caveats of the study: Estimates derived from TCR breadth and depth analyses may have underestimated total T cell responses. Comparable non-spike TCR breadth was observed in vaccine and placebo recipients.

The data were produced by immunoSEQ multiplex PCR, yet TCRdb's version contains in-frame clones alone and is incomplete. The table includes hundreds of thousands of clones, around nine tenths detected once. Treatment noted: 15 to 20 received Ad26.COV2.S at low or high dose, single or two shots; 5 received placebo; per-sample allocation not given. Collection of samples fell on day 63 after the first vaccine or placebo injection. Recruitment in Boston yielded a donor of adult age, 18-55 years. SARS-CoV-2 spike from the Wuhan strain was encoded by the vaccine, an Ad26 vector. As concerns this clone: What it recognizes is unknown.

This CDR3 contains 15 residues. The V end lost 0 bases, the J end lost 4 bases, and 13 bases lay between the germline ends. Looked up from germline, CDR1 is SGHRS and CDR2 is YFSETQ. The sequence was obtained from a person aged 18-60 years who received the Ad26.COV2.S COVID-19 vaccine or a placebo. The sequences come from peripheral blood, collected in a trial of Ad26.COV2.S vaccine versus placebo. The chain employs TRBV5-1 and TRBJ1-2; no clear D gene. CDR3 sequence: CASSLVGQTSYGYTF. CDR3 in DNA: TGCGCCAGCAGCTTGGTAGGTCAGACCAGCTATGGCTACACCTTC.